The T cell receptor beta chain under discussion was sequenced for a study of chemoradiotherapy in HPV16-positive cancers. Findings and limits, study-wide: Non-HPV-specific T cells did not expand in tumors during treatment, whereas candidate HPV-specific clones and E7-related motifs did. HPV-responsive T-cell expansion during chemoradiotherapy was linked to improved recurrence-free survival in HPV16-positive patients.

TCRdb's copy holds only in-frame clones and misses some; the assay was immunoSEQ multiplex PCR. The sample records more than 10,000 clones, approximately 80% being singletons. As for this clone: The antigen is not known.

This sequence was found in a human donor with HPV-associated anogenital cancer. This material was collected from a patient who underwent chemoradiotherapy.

CDR3 amino acids: CARLDRGYYGYTF. In nucleotides, the CDR3 is TGCGCCAGACTGGACAGGGGCTACTATGGCTACACCTTC. The chain is built from TRBV5-1 and TRBJ1-2; TRBD1 matches at 9 bases. The CDR3 is made up of 13 amino acids. V lost 8 bases to trimming and J lost 3 bases; unmatched junction nucleotides: 5. Germline-derived CDR1 and CDR2 are SGHRS and YFSETQ.